The T cell receptor beta chain under discussion was sequenced for a study of blood T cells in healthy people across ages. With a J-beta primer mix and a sample-barcoded 5' primer, a second PCR ran about 7 to 12 cycles. Each TCR beta cDNA got a 12-nucleotide random molecular identifier. Per sample, CDR3-containing paired-end reads numbered at least 2.5 million. TCRdb used MiXCR to reprocess the 5' RACE reads, holding one entry per CDR3 protein. The sample yields 800,000 to 900,000 distinct CDR3 sequences, 62% seen once. V lost 6 bases and J lost 2, with 10 bases in between. The germline V gene encodes CDR1 SGHDN and CDR2 FVKESK. The CDR3 contains 13 residues. This clonotype has just a few counts.

The TCR comes from a man aged 30 to 45 in good health. J is TRBJ1-2 and V is TRBV14; D unclear. Sequencing was carried out using blood. The CDR3 bases are TGTGCCAGCAGTCAGACACCCAACTATGGCTACACCTTC. This translates into CASSQTPNYGYTF.